The 23 T cell receptor beta chains listed next were all sequenced from one sample in a study of cytomegalovirus exposure and HLA in healthy donors. PCR amplification relied on 60 Vbeta primers (plus 13 Jbeta primers). TCRdb's copy holds only in-frame clones and misses some; the assay was immunoSEQ multiplex PCR. Among around 150,000 clones listed, around 79% were seen once. Sequencing was carried out using PBMCs. These receptors came from a woman between 45 and 65 years old in good health and CMV-seropositive.

The chain employs TRBV10-3 and TRBJ1-2; a weak D match, TRBD1 (6 bases). Trimming removed 0 bases at V and 8 bases at J, with 10 bases between. CDR1 ENHRY and CDR2 SYGVKD come from the germline V gene. The length of the CDR3 is 13 residues. The CDR3 DNA is TGTGCCATCAGTGAGTCAAAAGGGGGAGGCTACACCTTC. Translated, it gives CAISESKGGGYTF.

V usage is TRBV28 and J usage is TRBJ2-5, with D possibly TRBD2 on 6 matching bases. CDR3 length: 15 residues. V was shortened by 2 bases and J by 7 bases, with 17 bases between the two germline ends. CDR1 and CDR2 (germline): MDHEN, SYDVKM. In DNA, the CDR3 is TGTGCCAGCAGTTTAGAGACAGCGGGCGCCGGGACCCAGTACTTC. Protein: CASSLETAGAGTQYF.

This clone has just one count. Germline and junction disagree at one end, which may indicate a read error. The rearrangement links TRBV7-7 to TRBJ2-3; 10 bases align to TRBD2. CDR3 size: 14 residues. Germline loops: CDR1 SSHAT, CDR2 FNYEAQ (reference sequence). The CDR3 nucleotides are TGTGCTAGCAGCCTCGGGACTAGCGCAGATACGCAGTATTTT. Translation: CASSLGTSADTQYF.

The rearrangement uses TRBV28 and TRBJ1-5; perhaps TRBD1 as D (6 bases). Per germline, CDR1 MDHEN and CDR2 SYDVKM. V was clipped by 4 bases and J by 2 bases, with 12 bases between them. The CDR3 is 15 residues long. The CDR3 is CASSSGRQGNQPQHF. The DNA for the CDR3 is TGTGCCAGCAGTTCGGGTCGACAGGGCAATCAGCCCCAGCATTTT.

The chain recombines TRBV27 with TRBJ1-1; maybe TRBD1 (6 bases). The germline CDR1 and CDR2 sequences are MNHEY and SMNVEV (reference sequence). V gave up 9 bases and J gave up 5 bases, with 28 bases separating them. This CDR3 comprises 17 residues. CDR3 protein: CASTSLTLTGLETEAFF. For the CDR3, the DNA is TGTGCCAGTACATCCTTGACGCTTACAGGGTTGGAGACTGAAGCTTTCTTT.

The V gene is TRBV6-5, the J gene TRBJ2-7; TRBD2 is a possible D gene (5 bases). V dropped 6 bases and J dropped 4 bases, with 19 bases sitting between them. Germline V gene sequence: CDR1 MNHEY, CDR2 SVGAGI. The CDR3 spans 15 residues. CDR3 sequence reads: CASSPGPGLIYEQYF. The CDR3 DNA is TGTGCCAGCAGCCCAGGTCCGGGGTTGATATACGAGCAGTACTTC.

The chain uses TRBV6-1 and TRBJ2-6, with D perhaps TRBD1 (6 bases). The CDR3 totals 13 residues. Germline V lookup: CDR1 MNHNS, CDR2 SASEGT. V shed 7 bases and J shed 2 bases, with 6 bases lying between them. The DNA for the CDR3 is TGTGCCAGCAAGGGGGCTGGGGCCAACGTCCTGACTTTC. Its protein product is CASKGAGANVLTF.

This sequence joins TRBV7-9 and TRBJ2-7, with 8 bases lining up with TRBD2. Germline V gives CDR1 SEHNR, CDR2 FQNEAQ (reference sequence). CDR3 length: 15 residues. V gave up 4 bases and J gave up 1 base; unmatched junction bases: 6. For the CDR3, the DNA is TGTGCCAGCAGCTGGGCGGGGGGCAGGTCCTACGAGCAGTACTTC. Amino acids: CASSWAGGRSYEQYF.

The gene calls are TRBV2 and TRBJ1-1; no reliable D call. CDR3 length equals 13 residues. Germline V gene lookup returns CDR1 SNHLY and CDR2 FYNNEI. The germline V and J ends were trimmed by 6 bases and 0 bases, with 8 bases remaining between them. As DNA, the CDR3 is TGTGCCAGCAGGAAGGAGATGAACACTGAAGCTTTCTTT. It is translated as CASRKEMNTEAFF. The full variable domain, in which reference TRBV2 and TRBJ1-1 provide the parts outside the CDR3, is EPEVTQTPSHQVTQMGQEVILRCVPISNHLYFYWYRQILGQKVEFLVSFYNNEISEKSEIFDDQFSVERPDGSNFTLKIRSTKLEDSAMYFCASRKEMNTEAFFGQGTRLTVV.

CDR3 sequence: CASSPGGSTPTYEQYF. Here the CDR3 DNA reads TGTGCCAGCAGCCCAGGGGGCAGCACCCCTACCTACGAGCAGTACTTC. The chain links TRBV5-5 to TRBJ2-7, with 8 bases matching TRBD1. Trimming took 4 bases from V and 2 from J; bases not matched to a gene: 11. The CDR3 sequence is 16 residues long. The germline V gene encodes CDR1 SGHKS and CDR2 YYEKEE (reference sequence). The full variable domain, rest sourced from reference TRBV5-5 and TRBJ2-7, is DAGVTQSPTHLIKTRGQQVTLRCSPISGHKSVSWYQQVLGQGPQFIFQYYEKEERGRGNFPDRFSARQFPNYSSELNVNALLLGDSALYLCASSPGGSTPTYEQYFGPGTRLTVT.

This chain uses TRBV7-2 with TRBJ2-5, with TRBD2 identical over 7 bases. CDR1 SGHTA and CDR2 FQGNSA come from the germline V gene. V shed 3 bases and J 3 bases; nucleotides not matched to a gene: 4. This CDR3 comprises 14 residues. The CDR3 reads CASSLAGVKETQYF. The CDR3 DNA sequence: TGTGCCAGCAGCTTGGCGGGGGTTAAAGAGACCCAGTACTTC.

A single count supports this clone. The V call is TRBV5-4, the J call TRBJ2-7, with 10 bases fitting TRBD1. Looked up from germline, CDR1 is SGHNT and CDR2 is YYREEE (reference sequence). J gave up 3 bases and V 4 bases, and 10 bases lay outside the gene matches. The CDR3 totals 16 residues. The CDR3 DNA sequence: TGTGCCAGCAGCAAAATTGACGGACAGGGGGACTACGAGCAGTACTTC. This gives the protein CASSKIDGQGDYEQYF.

This sequence joins TRBV5-4 and TRBJ2-5, with TRBD1 matching 11 bases. Germline trimming cut 1 base from V and 4 bases from J; bases unmatched to any gene: 6. The CDR3 runs to 16 residues. CDR1 and CDR2 (germline): SGHNT, YYREEE (reference sequence). The CDR3 protein is CASSLWDRGMRETQYF. CDR3 DNA sequence: TGTGCCAGCAGCTTGTGGGACAGGGGGATGAGAGAGACCCAGTACTTC.

This clone came up once. CDR3: CAISDTGTGDLSYEQYF. The DNA for the CDR3 is TGTGCCATCAGTGACACCGGGACAGGGGATCTCTCCTACGAGCAGTACTTC. The V call is TRBV10-3, the J call TRBJ2-7; 10 bases line up with TRBD1. Germline V CDR1 and CDR2: ENHRY, SYGVKD. The CDR3 is 17 residues long. V lost 3 bases to trimming and J lost 0 bases; unmatched junction nucleotides: 8.

The V and J genes are TRBV4-3 and TRBJ1-4; perhaps TRBD1 as D (6 bases). Germline values: CDR1 LGHNA, CDR2 YSLEER. Deletions cut 4 bases from V and 6 bases from J, with 12 bases between. This CDR3 is 14 amino acids long. CDR3 DNA sequence: TGCGCCAGCAGCCGGGGGGGCGGGGATGAAAAACTGTTTTTT. This translates into CASSRGGGDEKLFF.

The chain has TRBV4-1 and TRBJ1-3; D remains unclear. This CDR3 comprises 16 residues. Trimming cost V 0 bases and J 4 bases, with 13 bases left between them. CDR1 is MGHRA and CDR2 is YSYEKL in the germline V gene. The CDR3 DNA follows: TGCGCCAGCAGCCAAGATCGGGGAGGCACCGGAAACACCATATATTTT. This encodes CASSQDRGGTGNTIYF.

V gene TRBV27 combines with J gene TRBJ2-1, with 7 positions matching TRBD1. The CDR3 has 12 amino acids. Per the germline V gene, CDR1 is MNHEY and CDR2 is SMNVEV (reference sequence). The CDR3 spells CLVGTDNNEQFF. The CDR3 coding sequence is TGTCTGGTAGGGACAGATAACAATGAGCAGTTCTTC.

The V call is TRBV6-5, the J call TRBJ2-7; 7 bases agree with TRBD1. Germline V CDR1 and CDR2: MNHEY, SVGAGI. This CDR3 is built from 14 residues. Unmatched junction bases numbered 9, after V lost 6 bases and J lost 4 bases. The CDR3 reads CASRRDSRLYEQYF. For the CDR3, the DNA is TGTGCCAGCAGAAGGGACAGCAGACTATACGAGCAGTACTTC.

The chain links TRBV28 to TRBJ1-2; D might be TRBD1 (5 bases). CDR1 MDHEN and CDR2 SYDVKM come from the germline V gene. This CDR3 has 12 amino acids. V was shortened by 7 bases and J by 2 bases, with 8 bases between the two germline ends. CDR3 protein: CASIAGNYGYTF. The CDR3 DNA follows: TGTGCCAGCATAGCAGGGAACTATGGCTACACCTTC.

Of note for this clone: Other DNA variants within this sample encode the same CDR3. The chain has TRBV2 and TRBJ2-1; 8 positions agree with TRBD2. Germline V gene sequence: CDR1 SNHLY, CDR2 FYNNEI. This CDR3 region has 16 residues. V gave up 2 bases and J gave up 0 bases; unmatched junction bases: 3. The CDR3 is CASSESLAGSYNEQFF. The CDR3 nucleotides read TGTGCCAGCAGTGAAAGTCTAGCGGGCTCCTACAATGAGCAGTTCTTC.

The chain couples TRBV29-1 to TRBJ1-2, with 10 positions matching TRBD1. Per germline, CDR1 SQVTM and CDR2 ANQGSEA. CDR3 size: 13 residues. V lost 6 bases and J lost 4; bases outside the gene matches: 5. CDR3 residues: CSVDRGYIYGYTF. The CDR3, as DNA: TGCAGCGTGGACAGGGGGTATATCTATGGCTACACCTTC.

This clone was seen a handful of times. The V and J genes are TRBV7-8 and TRBJ2-1; 9 positions agree with TRBD2. The CDR3 is 16 amino acids. V was pared by 7 bases and J by 3 bases, with 10 bases of the junction left unmatched. The germline V gene has CDR1 SGHVS and CDR2 FQNEAQ. CDR3 sequence reads: CASIPTRREGYNEQFF. The CDR3, as DNA: TGTGCCAGCATCCCGACACGGCGGGAGGGCTACAATGAGCAGTTCTTC.

The rearrangement links TRBV30 to TRBJ1-1, with a tentative D call TRBD1 (5 bases). CDR1 GTSNPN and CDR2 SVGIG come from the germline V gene (reference sequence). There are 13 residues in the CDR3. Trimming pared 3 bases from V and 1 base from J, leaving 9 bases between. In nucleotides, the CDR3 is TGTGCCTGGAGCGTGACAGCGAACACTGAAGCTTTCTTT. It codes for CAWSVTANTEAFF.